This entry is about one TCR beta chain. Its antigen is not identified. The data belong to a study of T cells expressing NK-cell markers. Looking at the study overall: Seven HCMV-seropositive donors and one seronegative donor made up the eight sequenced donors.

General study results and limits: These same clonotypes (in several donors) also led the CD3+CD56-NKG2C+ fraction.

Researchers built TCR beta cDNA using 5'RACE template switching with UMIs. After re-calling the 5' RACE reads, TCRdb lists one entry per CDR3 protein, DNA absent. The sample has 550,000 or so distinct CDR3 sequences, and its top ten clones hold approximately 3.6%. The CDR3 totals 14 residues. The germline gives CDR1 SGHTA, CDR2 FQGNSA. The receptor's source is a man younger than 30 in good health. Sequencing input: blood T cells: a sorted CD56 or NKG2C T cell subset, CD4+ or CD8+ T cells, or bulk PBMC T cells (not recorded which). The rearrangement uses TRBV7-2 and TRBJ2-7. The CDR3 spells CASSLASMGYEQYF.